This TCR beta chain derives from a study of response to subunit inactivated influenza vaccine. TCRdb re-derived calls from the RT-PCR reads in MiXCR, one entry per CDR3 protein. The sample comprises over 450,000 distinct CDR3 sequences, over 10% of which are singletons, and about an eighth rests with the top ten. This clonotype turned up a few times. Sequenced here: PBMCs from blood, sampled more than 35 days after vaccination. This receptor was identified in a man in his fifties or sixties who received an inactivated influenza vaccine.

CDR3 sequence reads: CASSLGVAGSGEQYF. The CDR3, as DNA: TGTGCCAGCAGTTTAGGGGTGGCAGGGAGTGGGGAGCAGTACTTC. This chain links TRBV12-3 or TRBV12-4 with TRBJ2-7; the D call may be TRBD1 or TRBD2 (5 bases each). The length of the CDR3 is 15 residues. Between the trimmed V and J ends, which lost 1 base and 7 bases, there was a span of 17 bases.